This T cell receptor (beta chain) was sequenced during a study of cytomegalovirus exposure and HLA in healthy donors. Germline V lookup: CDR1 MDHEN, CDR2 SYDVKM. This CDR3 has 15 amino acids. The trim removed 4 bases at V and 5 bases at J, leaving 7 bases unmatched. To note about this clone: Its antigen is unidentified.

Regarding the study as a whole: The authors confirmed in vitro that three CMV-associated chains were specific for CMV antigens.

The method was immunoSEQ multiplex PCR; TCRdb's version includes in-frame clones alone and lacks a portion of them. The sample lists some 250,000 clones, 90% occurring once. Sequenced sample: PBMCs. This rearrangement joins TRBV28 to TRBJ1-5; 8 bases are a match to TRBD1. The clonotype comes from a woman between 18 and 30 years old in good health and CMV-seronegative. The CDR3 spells CASSSRTGTHQPQHF. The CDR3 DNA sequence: TGTGCCAGCAGTTCCAGGACAGGGACCCATCAGCCCCAGCATTTT.